Shown below are 17 T cell receptor beta chains from a single sample sequenced in a study of T cells in Graves' hyperthyroidism and ophthalmopathy. The source material, RNA transcripts, was used to amplify TCR beta CDR3 regions. Using the HTBI primer set, a first-round RT-PCR was run on the TCR CDR3. TCRdb fed the multiplex PCR reads into MiXCR, producing one record per CDR3 protein. The table has hundreds of thousands of distinct CDR3 sequences, approximately 14% seen once. The sample comprised blood. The source is a woman between 18 and 30 years old with Graves' hyperthyroidism.

This clonotype was seen repeatedly, ten times or more. This chain joins TRBV28 and TRBJ1-4; no firm D call. This CDR3 is built from 13 residues. Trimming cost V 3 bases and J 8 bases, with 10 bases left between them. Germline V gives CDR1 MDHEN, CDR2 SYDVKM. CDR3 sequence reads: CASSFRDQEKLFF. CDR3 sequence (DNA): TGTGCCAGCAGTTTCCGTGACCAGGAAAAACTGTTTTTT.

V usage is TRBV6-1 and J usage is TRBJ1-3; TRBD1 aligns across 8 bases. CDR3 length: 15 residues. The V segment lost 7 bases and the J segment 3 bases; nucleotides outside the gene matches: 8. Looked up from germline, CDR1 is MNHNS and CDR2 is SASEGT. Here the CDR3 DNA reads TGTGCCAGCAATGACCAGGGGGCCGGTGGAAACACCATATATTTT. This translates into CASNDQGAGGNTIYF.

V and J are TRBV13 and TRBJ2-4; 11 bases fit TRBD1. CDR3 length: 15 residues. Germline CDR1 and CDR2: PRHDT and FYEKMQ (reference sequence). V dropped 2 bases and J dropped 9; count of bases not matched to a gene: 6. Here the CDR3 reads CASSLIGDRGAIQYF. The DNA of the CDR3 is TGTGCCAGCAGCTTAATTGGGGACAGGGGGGCCATTCAGTACTTC.

This clonotype occurred many times. CDR3 sequence: CASSMGQNSGANVLTF. Written as DNA, the CDR3 is TGTGCCAGCAGCATGGGACAGAACTCTGGGGCCAACGTCCTGACTTTC. This rearrangement joins TRBV9 to TRBJ2-6; 7 positions agree with TRBD1. V lost 4 bases and J lost 0; bases outside the gene matches: 4. Germline CDR1 and CDR2: SGDLS and YYNGEE. This CDR3 has 16 residues.

The chain recombines TRBV20-1 with TRBJ2-5, with 8 bases matching TRBD1. Per germline, CDR1 DFQATT and CDR2 SNEGSKA (reference sequence). The ends lost 5 bases at V and 4 bases at J; junction bases unmatched: 6. This CDR3 comprises 13 residues. CDR3 DNA: TGCAGTGCTCGGACAGGGTTGGGAGAGACCCAGTACTTC. This translates into CSARTGLGETQYF.

The V call is TRBV2, the J call TRBJ2-6, with D tentatively TRBD2 (5 bases). CDR1 and CDR2 from the germline V gene are SNHLY and FYNNEI. The CDR3 has 15 residues. The V end lost 7 bases, the J end lost 0 bases, and 10 bases lay between the germline ends. The DNA of the CDR3 is TGTGCCAGCACGGAGGACGGCTCTGGGGCCAACGTCCTGACTTTC. Translation: CASTEDGSGANVLTF.

The DNA of the CDR3 is TGCAGTGCTAGAGCCCCCCCAGGGATGGAAAACTATGGCTACACCTTC. This sequence encodes CSARAPPGMENYGYTF. The rearrangement links TRBV20-1 to TRBJ1-2; D is possibly TRBD1 (5 bases). The CDR3 has 16 amino acids. Germline V gene data show CDR1 as DFQATT and CDR2 as SNEGSKA (reference sequence). V lost 1 base, J lost 2 bases, and 17 bases lay in between.

This clonotype was recorded at least ten times. V usage is TRBV28 and J usage is TRBJ1-5, with TRBD1 identical over 8 bases. Trimming cost V 0 bases and J 5 bases; bases outside gene matches: 9. This CDR3 region has 17 residues. The germline V gene has CDR1 MDHEN and CDR2 SYDVKM. CDR3 nucleotide sequence: TGTGCCAGCAGTTTATGGGACAGGGCCAAATTCCATCAGCCCCAGCATTTT. Its protein is CASSLWDRAKFHQPQHF. Using reference TRBV28 and TRBJ1-5 for the parts outside the CDR3, the full variable domain is DVKVTQSSRYLVKRTGEKVFLECVQDMDHENMFWYRQDPGLGLRLIYFSYDVKMKEKGDIPEGYSVSREKKERFSLILESASTNQTSMYLCASSLWDRAKFHQPQHFGDGTRLSIL.

Ten or more counts support this clonotype. The chain carries TRBV28 and TRBJ2-5; D not certain. The germline V gene encodes CDR1 MDHEN and CDR2 SYDVKM. The CDR3 loop spans 16 amino acids. Trimming cost V 5 bases and J 5 bases, with 21 bases left between them. The CDR3 nucleotides read TGTGCCAGCAGTCCCCGGCGCGAGGTAGTTAGGGAGACCCAGTACTTC. It encodes CASSPRREVVRETQYF.

The chain uses TRBV6-1 and TRBJ2-3, with 14 bases that match TRBD2. Germline loops: CDR1 MNHNS, CDR2 SASEGT. The CDR3 has 17 amino acids. Germline trimming cut 5 bases from V and 2 bases from J; bases unmatched to any gene: 6. The CDR3 sequence is CASSIGTSGGFTDTQYF. CDR3 coding DNA: TGTGCCAGCAGTATCGGGACTAGCGGGGGATTCACAGATACGCAGTATTTT.

This clonotype appeared a few times. The V call is TRBV7-9, the J call TRBJ2-2, with TRBD2 matching over 13 bases. The length of the CDR3 is 17 residues. Germline values: CDR1 SEHNR, CDR2 FQNEAQ (reference sequence). Germline trimming cut 5 bases from V and 7 bases from J; bases unmatched to any gene: 10. CDR3 protein: CASSIGTSGTFSGELFF. The CDR3 nucleotides are TGTGCCAGCAGCATCGGGACTAGCGGGACGTTCAGCGGGGAGCTGTTTTTT.

This clonotype showed up just a few times. J is TRBJ2-5 and V is TRBV5-1, with a tentative D call TRBD1 (6 bases). CDR1 SGHRS and CDR2 YFSETQ come from the germline V gene. V lost 5 bases and J lost 5, with 16 bases in between. The CDR3 covers 14 residues. The CDR3 is CASSTVSQGETQYF. The CDR3 nucleotides read TGCGCCAGCAGTACCGTGTCTCAGGGGGAGACCCAGTACTTC. Supplemented by reference TRBV5-1 and TRBJ2-5, the full variable domain reads KAGVTQTPRYLIKTRGQQVTLSCSPISGHRSVSWYQQTPGQGLQFLFEYFSETQRNKGNFPGRFSGRQFSNSRSEMNVSTLELGDSALYLCASSTVSQGETQYFGPGTRLLVL.

The CDR3 DNA sequence: TGTGCCAGCAGCTTACTAGCGGGGGTTCAGGGTGAGACCCAGTACTTC. It yields the protein CASSLLAGVQGETQYF. The gene calls are TRBV7-9 and TRBJ2-5, with 10 bases lining up with TRBD2. The CDR3 sequence is 16 residues long. J was trimmed by 5 bases and V by 2 bases; bases with no gene match: 8. Per the germline V gene, CDR1 is SEHNR and CDR2 is FQNEAQ (reference sequence).

This chain connects TRBV6-1 to TRBJ1-5; no definite D call. CDR3 length: 13 amino acids. The germline V gene encodes CDR1 MNHNS and CDR2 SASEGT. The V end was cut by 7 bases, the J end by 9 bases, with 16 bases between. CDR3 sequence (DNA): TGTGCCAGCAAAGGCGGGTTTGGTTTGCCCCAGCATTTT. This sequence encodes CASKGGFGLPQHF.

This clonotype was seen repeatedly, ten times or more. V is TRBV11-1 and J is TRBJ2-1; possible D gene TRBD1, 6 bases. The CDR3 length is 16 residues. V dropped 0 bases and J dropped 9 bases, with 18 bases sitting between them. Germline V lookup: CDR1 SGHAT, CDR2 FQDESV (reference sequence). The CDR3 loop reads CASSLALGALQGEQFF. Here the CDR3 DNA reads TGTGCCAGCAGCTTAGCGCTCGGCGCCCTACAGGGTGAGCAGTTCTTC.

There are many counts of this clonotype. The genes are TRBV12-5 and TRBJ1-1; TRBD1 matches at 7 bases. This CDR3 is built from 14 residues. Trimming took 7 bases from V and 9 from J; bases not matched to a gene: 14. Germline CDR1 is LGHNT and CDR2 is FRNRAP. As DNA, the CDR3 is TGTGCTAGTGTTCTTTTCCTACTACAGGGGAAAGCTTTCTTT. Its protein is CASVLFLLQGKAFF. Full variable domain (rest looked up from reference TRBV12-5 and TRBJ1-1): DARVTQTPRHKVTEMGQEVTMRCQPILGHNTVFWYRQTMMQGLELLAYFRNRAPLDDSGMPKDRFSAEMPDATLATLKIQPSEPRDSAVYFCASVLFLLQGKAFFGQGTRLTVV.

The sample holds many counts of this clonotype. The J gene is TRBJ2-3, the V gene TRBV5-1; D might be TRBD1 (6 bases). Germline V gives CDR1 SGHRS, CDR2 YFSETQ. The CDR3 runs to 16 residues. Trimming took 3 bases from V and 3 from J, leaving 17 bases between them. The CDR3 DNA reads TGCGCCAGCAGCTCCTTAGACAGGTGGGGAACAGATACGCAGTATTTT. Amino acid sequence: CASSSLDRWGTDTQYF.